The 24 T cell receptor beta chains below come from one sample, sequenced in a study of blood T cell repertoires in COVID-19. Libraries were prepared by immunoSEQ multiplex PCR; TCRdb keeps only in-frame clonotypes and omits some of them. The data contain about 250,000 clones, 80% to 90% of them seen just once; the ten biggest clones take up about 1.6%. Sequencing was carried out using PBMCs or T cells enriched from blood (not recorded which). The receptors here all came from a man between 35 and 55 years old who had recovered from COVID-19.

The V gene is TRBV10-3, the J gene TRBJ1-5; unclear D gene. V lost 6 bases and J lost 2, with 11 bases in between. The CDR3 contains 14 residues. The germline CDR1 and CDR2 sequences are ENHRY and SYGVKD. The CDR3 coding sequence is TGTGCCATCAGCGGGATGGAGGGCAATCAGCCCCAGCATTTT. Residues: CAISGMEGNQPQHF.

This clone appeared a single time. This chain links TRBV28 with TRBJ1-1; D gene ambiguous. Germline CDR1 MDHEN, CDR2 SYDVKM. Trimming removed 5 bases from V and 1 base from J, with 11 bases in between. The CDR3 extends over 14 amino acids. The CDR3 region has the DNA TGTGCCAGCAGTCCCGCTCAGGAGAACACTGAAGCTTTCTTT. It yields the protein CASSPAQENTEAFF.

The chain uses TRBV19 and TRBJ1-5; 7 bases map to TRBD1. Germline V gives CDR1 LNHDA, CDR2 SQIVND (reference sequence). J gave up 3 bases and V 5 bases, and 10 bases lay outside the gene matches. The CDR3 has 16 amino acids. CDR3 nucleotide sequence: TGTGCCAGTAGTCCCCGGACAGGCTCATTCAATCAGCCCCAGCATTTT. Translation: CASSPRTGSFNQPQHF.

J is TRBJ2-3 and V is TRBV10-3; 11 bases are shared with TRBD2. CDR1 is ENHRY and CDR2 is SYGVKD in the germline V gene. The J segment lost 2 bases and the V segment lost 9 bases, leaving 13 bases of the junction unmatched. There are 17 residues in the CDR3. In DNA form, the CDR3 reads TGTGCCATAGGGTTTTCCTCGGGACTAGCGGCCACAGATACGCAGTATTTT. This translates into CAIGFSSGLAATDTQYF.

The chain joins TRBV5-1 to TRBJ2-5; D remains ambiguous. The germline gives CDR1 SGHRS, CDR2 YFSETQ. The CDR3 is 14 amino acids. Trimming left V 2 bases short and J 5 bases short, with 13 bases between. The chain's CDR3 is CASSFASYTETQYF. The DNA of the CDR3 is TGCGCCAGCAGCTTTGCGAGTTATACGGAGACCCAGTACTTC.

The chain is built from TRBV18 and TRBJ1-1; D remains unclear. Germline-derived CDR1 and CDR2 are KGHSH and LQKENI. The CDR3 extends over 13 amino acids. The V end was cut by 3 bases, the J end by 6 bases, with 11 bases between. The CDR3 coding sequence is TGTGCCAGCTCACCTTCCGCGAAAGCTGAAGCTTTCTTT. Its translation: CASSPSAKAEAFF.

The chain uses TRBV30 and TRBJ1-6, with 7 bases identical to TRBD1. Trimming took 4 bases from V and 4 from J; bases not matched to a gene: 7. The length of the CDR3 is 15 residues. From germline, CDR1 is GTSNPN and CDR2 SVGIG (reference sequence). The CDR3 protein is CAWNPGTAYNSPLHF. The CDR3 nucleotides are TGTGCCTGGAATCCTGGGACAGCTTATAATTCACCCCTCCACTTT.

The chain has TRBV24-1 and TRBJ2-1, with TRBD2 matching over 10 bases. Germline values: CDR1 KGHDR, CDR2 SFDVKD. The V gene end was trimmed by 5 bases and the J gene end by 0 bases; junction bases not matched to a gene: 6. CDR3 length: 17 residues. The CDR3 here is CATSGVTSGISYNEQFF. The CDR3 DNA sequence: TGTGCCACCAGTGGGGTCACTAGCGGGATCTCCTACAATGAGCAGTTCTTC.

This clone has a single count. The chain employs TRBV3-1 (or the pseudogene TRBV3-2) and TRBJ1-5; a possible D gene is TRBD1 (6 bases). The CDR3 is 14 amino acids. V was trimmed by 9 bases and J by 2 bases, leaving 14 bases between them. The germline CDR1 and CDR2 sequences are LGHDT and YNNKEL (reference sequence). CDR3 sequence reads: CASGGGLGNQPQHF. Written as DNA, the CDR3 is TGTGCCAGTGGCGGGGGCTTAGGCAATCAGCCCCAGCATTTT.

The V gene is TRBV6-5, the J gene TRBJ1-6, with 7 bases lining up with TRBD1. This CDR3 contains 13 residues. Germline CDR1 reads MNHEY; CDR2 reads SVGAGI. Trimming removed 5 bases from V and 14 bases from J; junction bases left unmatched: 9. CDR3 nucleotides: TGTGCCAGCAGTACCAGACAGGGAGGAACCCTCCACTTT. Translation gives CASSTRQGGTLHF.

In DNA, the CDR3 is TGTGCCAGCAGCTTAAATTCCGGAGCACAGGGGGCTGAAGCTTTCTTT. Protein: CASSLNSGAQGAEAFF. The genes are TRBV7-2 and TRBJ1-1, with 8 bases fitting TRBD1. Germline V gene data show CDR1 as SGHTA and CDR2 as FQGNSA. This CDR3 is built from 16 residues. Germline trimming cut 2 bases from V and 6 bases from J; bases unmatched to any gene: 11.

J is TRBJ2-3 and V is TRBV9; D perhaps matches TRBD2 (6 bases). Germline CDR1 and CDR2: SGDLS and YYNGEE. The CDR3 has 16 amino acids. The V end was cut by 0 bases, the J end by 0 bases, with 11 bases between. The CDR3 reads CASSVGSGQSTDTQYF. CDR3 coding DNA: TGTGCCAGCAGCGTAGGGAGCGGGCAGAGCACAGATACGCAGTATTTT.

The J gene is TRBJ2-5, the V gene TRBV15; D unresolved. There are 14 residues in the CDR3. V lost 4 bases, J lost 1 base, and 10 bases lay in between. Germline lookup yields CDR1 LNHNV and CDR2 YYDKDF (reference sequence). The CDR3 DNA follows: TGTGCCACCAGCACCCCGTCGGGCCAAGAGACCCAGTACTTC. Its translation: CATSTPSGQETQYF.

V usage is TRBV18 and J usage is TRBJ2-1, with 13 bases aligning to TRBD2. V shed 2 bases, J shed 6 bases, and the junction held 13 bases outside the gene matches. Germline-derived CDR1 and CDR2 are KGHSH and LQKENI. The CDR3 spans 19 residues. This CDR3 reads CASSPDAELAGGFGNEQFF. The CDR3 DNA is TGTGCCAGCTCACCAGACGCGGAACTAGCGGGAGGGTTTGGCAATGAGCAGTTCTTC.

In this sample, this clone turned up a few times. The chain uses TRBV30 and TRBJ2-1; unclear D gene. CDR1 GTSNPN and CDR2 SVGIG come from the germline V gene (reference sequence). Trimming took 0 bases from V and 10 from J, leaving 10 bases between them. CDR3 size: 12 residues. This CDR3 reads CAWSVVGLEQFF. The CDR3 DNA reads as TGTGCCTGGAGTGTAGTGGGCCTAGAGCAGTTCTTC.

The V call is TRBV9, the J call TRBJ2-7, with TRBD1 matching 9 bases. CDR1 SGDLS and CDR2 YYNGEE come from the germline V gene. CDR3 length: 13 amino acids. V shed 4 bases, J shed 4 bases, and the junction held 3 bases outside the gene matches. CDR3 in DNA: TGTGCCAGCAGCTGGGACAGGGCGTACGAGCAGTACTTC. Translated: CASSWDRAYEQYF.

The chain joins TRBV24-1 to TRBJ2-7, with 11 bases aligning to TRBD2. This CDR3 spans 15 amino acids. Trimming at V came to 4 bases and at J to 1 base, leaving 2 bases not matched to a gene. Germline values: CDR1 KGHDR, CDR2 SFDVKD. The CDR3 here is CATSDGTSGSYEQYF. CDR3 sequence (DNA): TGTGCCACCAGTGACGGGACTAGCGGATCCTACGAGCAGTACTTC.

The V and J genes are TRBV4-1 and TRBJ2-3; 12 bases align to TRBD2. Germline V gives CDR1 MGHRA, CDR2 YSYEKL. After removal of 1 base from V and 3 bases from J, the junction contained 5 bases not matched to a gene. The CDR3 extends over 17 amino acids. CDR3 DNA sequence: TGCGCCAGCAGCCAAGGGCTAGCGGGAGGGCCGACAGATACGCAGTATTTT. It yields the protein CASSQGLAGGPTDTQYF.

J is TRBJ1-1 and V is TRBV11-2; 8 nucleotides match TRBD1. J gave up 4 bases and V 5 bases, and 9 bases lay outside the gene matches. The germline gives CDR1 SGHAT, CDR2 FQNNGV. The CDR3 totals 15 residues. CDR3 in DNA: TGTGCCAGCAGCCCCCTAGTGACAGGGGCCACTGAAGCTTTCTTT. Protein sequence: CASSPLVTGATEAFF.

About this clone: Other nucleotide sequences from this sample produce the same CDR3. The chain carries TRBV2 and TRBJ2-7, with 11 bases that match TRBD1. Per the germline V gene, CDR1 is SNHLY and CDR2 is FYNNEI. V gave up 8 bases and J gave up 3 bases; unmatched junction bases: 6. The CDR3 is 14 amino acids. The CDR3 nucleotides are TGTGCCAGCTCAGGACAGGGGGCCGTCTACGAGCAGTACTTC. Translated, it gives CASSGQGAVYEQYF.

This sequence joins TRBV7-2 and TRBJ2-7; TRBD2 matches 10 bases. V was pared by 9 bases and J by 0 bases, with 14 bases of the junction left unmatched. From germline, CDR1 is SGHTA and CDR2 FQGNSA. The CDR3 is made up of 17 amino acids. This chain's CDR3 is CARTLAGELEFSYEQYF. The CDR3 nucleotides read TGTGCCAGGACGCTAGCGGGAGAGCTTGAATTCTCCTACGAGCAGTACTTC.

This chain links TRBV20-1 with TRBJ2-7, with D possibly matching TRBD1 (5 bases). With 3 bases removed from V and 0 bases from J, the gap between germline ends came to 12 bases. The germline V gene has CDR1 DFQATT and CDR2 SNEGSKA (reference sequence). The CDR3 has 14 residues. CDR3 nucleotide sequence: TGCAGTGCTAGTGCCTGGGGCCACTCCTACGAGCAGTACTTC. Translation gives CSASAWGHSYEQYF.

The CDR3 nucleotides read TGTGCCAGCTCACCACTCGGAGGGTGGGAGGGCACAGATACGCAGTATTTT. Translation: CASSPLGGWEGTDTQYF. The chain joins TRBV18 to TRBJ2-3, with a weak D call TRBD2 (6 bases). Per the germline V gene, CDR1 is KGHSH and CDR2 is LQKENI. V was cut by 1 base and J by 1 base, with 15 bases left in between. This CDR3 comprises 17 residues.

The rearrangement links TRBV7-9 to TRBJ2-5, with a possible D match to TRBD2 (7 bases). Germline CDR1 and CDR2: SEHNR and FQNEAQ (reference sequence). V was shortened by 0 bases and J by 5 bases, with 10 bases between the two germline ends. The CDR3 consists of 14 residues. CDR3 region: CASSLAGGQETQYF. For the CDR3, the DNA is TGTGCCAGCAGCTTAGCGGGGGGGCAGGAGACCCAGTACTTC.